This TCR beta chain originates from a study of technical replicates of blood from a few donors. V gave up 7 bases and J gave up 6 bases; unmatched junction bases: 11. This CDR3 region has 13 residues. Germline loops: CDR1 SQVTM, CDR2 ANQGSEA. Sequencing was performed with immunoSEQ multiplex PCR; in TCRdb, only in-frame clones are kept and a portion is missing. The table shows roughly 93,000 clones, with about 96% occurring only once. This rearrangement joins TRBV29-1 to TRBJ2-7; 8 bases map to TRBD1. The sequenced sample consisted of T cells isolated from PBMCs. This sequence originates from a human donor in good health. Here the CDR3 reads CSGQGAGYAEQYF. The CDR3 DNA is TGCAGCGGCCAGGGGGCGGGGTATGCCGAGCAGTACTTC.